Below, 25 T cell receptor beta chains from the same sample are listed, as sequenced in a study of T cells in Graves' hyperthyroidism and ophthalmopathy. From RNA transcripts, TCR beta CDR3 regions were amplified. Primed by the HTBI set, a first-round RT-PCR was run on the TCR CDR3. MiXCR, applied by TCRdb to the multiplex PCR reads, yields one record per CDR3 protein. The table has around 380,000 distinct CDR3 sequences, approximately 12% seen once. Sequencing was carried out using blood. Every receptor here comes from a man aged 25-45 years with Graves' hyperthyroidism that later progressed to Graves' ophthalmopathy.

This clonotype was counted a few times. The chain carries TRBV20-1 and TRBJ2-1, with TRBD1 as a possible D gene (5 bases). Germline V gene data show CDR1 as DFQATT and CDR2 as SNEGSKA (reference sequence). The ends were cut back, 3 bases at V and 4 bases at J, with 19 bases in the middle. The CDR3 has 16 amino acids. The CDR3 loop reads CSASEYDRDPYNEQFF. The CDR3, as DNA: TGCAGTGCTAGCGAGTACGACAGAGACCCGTACAATGAGCAGTTCTTC.

V and J are TRBV28 and TRBJ1-2, with D possibly matching TRBD1 (6 bases). This CDR3 comprises 14 residues. Germline V gene sequence: CDR1 MDHEN, CDR2 SYDVKM. The V and J ends lost 6 bases and 3 bases respectively, with 14 bases between them. The CDR3 is CASRVQGQYYGYTF. The DNA for the CDR3 is TGTGCCAGCAGGGTACAGGGTCAGTACTATGGCTACACCTTC.

This clonotype appeared many times. The CDR3 nucleotides read TGTGCCAGCAGCTTAGTGGTGGGATTGGGCGAGCAGTACTTC. This codes for CASSLVVGLGEQYF. The chain employs TRBV11-2 and TRBJ2-7; no firm D call. Germline lookup yields CDR1 SGHAT and CDR2 FQNNGV. V was shortened by 1 base and J by 6 bases, with 13 bases between the two germline ends. The CDR3 spans 14 residues. The whole variable domain, remainder taken from reference TRBV11-2 and TRBJ2-7, is EAGVAQSPRYKIIEKRQSVAFWCNPISGHATLYWYQQILGQGPKLLIQFQNNGVVDDSQLPKDRFSAERLKGVDSTLKIQPAKLEDSAVYLCASSLVVGLGEQYFGPGTRLTVT.

The table lists this clonotype with many counts. The V call is TRBV28, the J call TRBJ1-2; the match to TRBD1 covers 7 bases. The V gene end was trimmed by 4 bases and the J gene end by 4 bases; junction bases not matched to a gene: 12. Looked up from germline, CDR1 is MDHEN and CDR2 is SYDVKM. This CDR3 has 16 residues. CDR3 sequence reads: CASSSPLEGASYGYTF. CDR3 nucleotides: TGTGCCAGCAGTTCCCCCCTTGAGGGGGCAAGCTATGGCTACACCTTC.

This clonotype was recorded a few times. V is TRBV20-1 and J is TRBJ1-5; the match to TRBD1 covers 7 bases. This CDR3 region has 14 residues. Germline CDR1 is DFQATT and CDR2 is SNEGSKA (reference sequence). J gave up 0 bases and V 5 bases, and 4 bases lay outside the gene matches. The CDR3 is CSAGGQTSNQPQHF. The DNA of the CDR3 is TGCAGTGCTGGGGGACAGACTAGCAATCAGCCCCAGCATTTT.

This chain uses TRBV12-5 with TRBJ2-3; the D call may be TRBD1 or TRBD2 (5 bases each). Trimming cost V 5 bases and J 9 bases, with 18 bases left between them. The CDR3 spans 14 residues. The germline V gene encodes CDR1 LGHNT and CDR2 FRNRAP. The CDR3 loop is CASGPGTPWETQYF. CDR3 coding DNA: TGTGCTAGTGGTCCCGGGACGCCCTGGGAAACGCAGTATTTT. The full variable domain, completed using reference TRBV12-5 and TRBJ2-3, is DARVTQTPRHKVTEMGQEVTMRCQPILGHNTVFWYRQTMMQGLELLAYFRNRAPLDDSGMPKDRFSAEMPDATLATLKIQPSEPRDSAVYFCASGPGTPWETQYFGPGTRLTVL.

The rearrangement links TRBV20-1 to TRBJ2-6; D is unclear. Germline values: CDR1 DFQATT, CDR2 SNEGSKA (reference sequence). V shed 6 bases and J shed 4 bases, with 16 bases lying between them. This CDR3 region has 15 residues. In DNA form, the CDR3 reads TGCAGTGCCCCGGGTCCTACACGCGGGGCCAACGTCCTGACTTTC. It codes for CSAPGPTRGANVLTF.

This clonotype was counted between two and nine times. V usage is TRBV2 and J usage is TRBJ2-2, with D possibly matching TRBD1 (7 bases). The V end lost 7 bases, the J end lost 4 bases, and 13 bases lay between the germline ends. The CDR3 contains 14 residues. Germline assignment: CDR1 SNHLY and CDR2 FYNNEI. CDR3 region: CASKEGAGTGELFF. DNA of the CDR3: TGTGCCAGCAAGGAGGGGGCGGGCACCGGGGAGCTGTTTTTT.

This clonotype was observed at least ten times. The chain recombines TRBV27 with TRBJ2-7; D might be TRBD1 (5 bases). Looked up from germline, CDR1 is MNHEY and CDR2 is SMNVEV (reference sequence). This CDR3 spans 12 amino acids. The V gene lost 9 bases and the J gene lost 4 bases, with 13 bases spanning the gap. The CDR3 loop reads CASWSQAYEQYF. The CDR3 DNA reads as TGTGCCAGTTGGTCACAGGCTTACGAGCAGTACTTC.

The chain couples TRBV3-1 to TRBJ2-1; D is unclear. Germline V CDR1 and CDR2: LGHDT, YNNKEL (reference sequence). Trimming cost V 6 bases and J 10 bases, with 13 bases left between them. This CDR3 has 12 residues. The CDR3 protein is CASSRNQEEQFF. DNA of the CDR3: TGTGCCAGCAGTCGTAATCAGGAGGAGCAGTTCTTC.

Notes on this clonotype: This CDR3 is missing its conserved last phenylalanine or tryptophan, likely due to a read error. This chain uses TRBV19 with TRBJ1-1, with 10 bases fitting TRBD1. The germline V gene encodes CDR1 LNHDA and CDR2 SQIVND (reference sequence). The CDR3 covers 16 residues. The J segment lost 1 base and the V segment lost 3 bases, leaving 5 bases of the junction unmatched. CDR3 sequence reads: CASSIRQGAWNTEAFS. The CDR3, as DNA: TGTGCCAGTAGTATTCGACAGGGGGCTTGGAACACTGAAGCTTTCTCT.

Many counts were recorded for this clonotype. The chain has TRBV20-1 and TRBJ2-1; TRBD1 aligns across 8 bases. The CDR3 length is 13 residues. CDR1 is DFQATT and CDR2 is SNEGSKA in the germline V gene (reference sequence). V dropped 5 bases and J dropped 6; count of bases not matched to a gene: 6. The CDR3 sequence is CSALRTGPNEQFF. In DNA form, the CDR3 reads TGCAGTGCTCTTCGGACAGGGCCCAATGAGCAGTTCTTC.

This clonotype occurred many times. This chain joins TRBV20-1 and TRBJ1-6; 10 nucleotides agree with TRBD1. This CDR3 is built from 15 residues. J was trimmed by 9 bases and V by 6 bases; bases with no gene match: 11. Germline lookup yields CDR1 DFQATT and CDR2 SNEGSKA (reference sequence). DNA of the CDR3: TGCAGTGCCTCAAAAAGGGACAGGGGTTTTTCACCCCTCCACTTT. It translates to CSASKRDRGFSPLHF.

A remark on this clonotype: Possible read error: a much larger clone is one base away. The chain couples TRBV20-1 to TRBJ2-1; TRBD2 matches 11 bases. CDR3 length: 16 amino acids. In germline, CDR1 is DFQATT, CDR2 SNEGSKA (reference sequence). The V segment lost 0 bases and the J segment 7 bases; nucleotides outside the gene matches: 8. Here the CDR3 DNA reads TGCAGTGCTAGAGAGTGGGGGACTAGCGGCTTTAATGAGCAGTTCTTC. Protein: CSAREWGTSGFNEQFF.

V usage is TRBV7-9 and J usage is TRBJ2-7; 10 nucleotides agree with TRBD1. CDR3 length: 17 residues. Germline CDR1 and CDR2: SEHNR and FQNEAQ (reference sequence). The trim removed 6 bases at V and 0 bases at J, leaving 11 bases unmatched. The CDR3 bases are TGTGCCAGCAGTTGGGGGGGACAGGGGATGATCTCCTACGAGCAGTACTTC. Its translation: CASSWGGQGMISYEQYF.

V is TRBV29-1 and J is TRBJ2-1; TRBD2 agrees at 15 bases. Germline V lookup: CDR1 SQVTM, CDR2 ANQGSEA. The CDR3 contains 14 residues. The V segment lost 7 bases and the J segment 5 bases; nucleotides outside the gene matches: 3. CDR3 nucleotides: TGCAGCGGAAGGACTAGCGGGGGGGACAATGAGCAGTTCTTC. This sequence encodes CSGRTSGGDNEQFF.

This clonotype was recorded a few times. This chain uses TRBV24-1 with TRBJ2-5; 12 bases fit TRBD2. This CDR3 region has 18 residues. The germline gives CDR1 KGHDR, CDR2 SFDVKD. V dropped 2 bases and J dropped 4; count of bases not matched to a gene: 10. CDR3 DNA sequence: TGTGCCACCAGTGATTGGCCTAGCGGGGGGGCGGTAGGAGAGACCCAGTACTTC. The encoded protein is CATSDWPSGGAVGETQYF.

This chain joins TRBV7-2 and TRBJ1-1; 7 bases align to TRBD1. CDR1 is SGHTA and CDR2 is FQGNSA in the germline V gene. V lost 4 bases, J lost 5 bases, and 7 bases stayed unmatched. The CDR3 extends over 14 amino acids. CDR3 loop: CASSWSGQRTEAFF. CDR3 nucleotides: TGTGCCAGCAGCTGGTCGGGACAGCGGACTGAAGCTTTCTTT.

This clonotype was detected ten times or more. J is TRBJ2-7 and V is TRBV20-1; D tentatively reads TRBD1 or TRBD2 (5 bases each). CDR3 length: 13 amino acids. V lost 3 bases, J lost 5 bases, and 14 bases lay in between. Germline values: CDR1 DFQATT, CDR2 SNEGSKA (reference sequence). The CDR3, as DNA: TGCAGTGCTAGTCTGGGACGGATTAACGAGCAGTACTTC. It yields the protein CSASLGRINEQYF.

This chain uses TRBV6-1 with TRBJ1-4; tentatively, D is TRBD1 (6 bases). Germline lookup yields CDR1 MNHNS and CDR2 SASEGT. Trimming removed 6 bases from V and 0 bases from J, with 14 bases in between. This CDR3 is 16 amino acids long. In DNA, the CDR3 is TGTGCCAGCAGCTCCCGACAGGCTACAACTAATGAAAAACTGTTTTTT. Amino acid sequence: CASSSRQATTNEKLFF.

There are a few counts of this clonotype. The chain recombines TRBV19 with TRBJ2-2, with 7 bases lining up with TRBD1. Trimming removed 7 bases from V and 4 bases from J; junction bases left unmatched: 6. This CDR3 has 14 amino acids. Germline V lookup: CDR1 LNHDA, CDR2 SQIVND (reference sequence). The CDR3 sequence is CASTHRGPTGELFF. In DNA, the CDR3 is TGTGCCAGTACCCACAGGGGTCCCACCGGGGAGCTGTTTTTT.

This clonotype appeared many times. The chain is built from TRBV5-1 and TRBJ1-4; D is perhaps TRBD1 (5 bases). Germline values: CDR1 SGHRS, CDR2 YFSETQ. The CDR3 spans 15 residues. Trimming shortened V by 4 bases and J by 0 bases, and 10 bases separated the two germline ends. Written as DNA, the CDR3 is TGCGCCAGCAGCGGGGGGACCGCAACTAATGAAAAACTGTTTTTT. This translates into CASSGGTATNEKLFF.

This clonotype was counted ten times or more. J is TRBJ1-1 and V is TRBV11-1; weak D call: TRBD1 (5 bases). There are 16 residues in the CDR3. Germline V gene sequence: CDR1 SGHAT, CDR2 FQDESV (reference sequence). The ends were cut back, 4 bases at V and 11 bases at J, with 26 bases in the middle. The CDR3 bases are TGTGCCAGCAGCTCGCCGGACACTACCCGAACGTTTGGCGCTTTCTTT. Its protein product is CASSSPDTTRTFGAFF.

The chain couples TRBV5-1 to TRBJ1-6; 7 nucleotides agree with TRBD1. The V gene end was trimmed by 4 bases and the J gene end by 7 bases; junction bases not matched to a gene: 14. Per the germline V gene, CDR1 is SGHRS and CDR2 is YFSETQ. The CDR3 runs to 17 residues. The CDR3 spells CASSQDPPGQTNSPLHF. The CDR3, as DNA: TGCGCCAGCAGCCAGGACCCACCGGGACAGACAAATTCACCCCTCCACTTT. The full variable domain, completed using reference TRBV5-1 and TRBJ1-6, is KAGVTQTPRYLIKTRGQQVTLSCSPISGHRSVSWYQQTPGQGLQFLFEYFSETQRNKGNFPGRFSGRQFSNSRSEMNVSTLELGDSALYLCASSQDPPGQTNSPLHFGNGTRLTVT.

This clonotype was counted many times. The chain joins TRBV12-3 or TRBV12-4 to TRBJ1-6; unclear D gene. The CDR3 is 14 amino acids. Trimming stripped 8 bases from V and 9 bases from J, with 17 bases between. In DNA form, the CDR3 reads TGTGCCAGCCGTCGTGGGCAGGCTGGTTCACCCCTCCACTTT. Translating it yields CASRRGQAGSPLHF.